This TCR beta chain comes out of a study of T cell responses to AZD1222 COVID-19 vaccine. Notes on the study in general: Among those given AZD1222, only five or six were seropositive at baseline.

Remarks on this clone: Its antigen is unidentified.

Germline CDR1 reads SGDLS; CDR2 reads YYNGEE. V shed 3 bases and J shed 0 bases, with 7 bases lying between them. The CDR3 consists of 14 residues. TCRdb keeps only in-frame clones here, not all; method: immunoSEQ multiplex PCR. The sample yields 95,000 to 150,000 clones, 87% seen once. Pooling covered second doses at about 4 or about 12 weeks. This TCR derives from an adult who received the AZD1222 COVID-19 vaccine. The gene calls are TRBV9 and TRBJ1-3; D unresolved. Material: peripheral blood, obtained 28 days after the second AZD1222 dose. The CDR3 here is CASSGRSSGNTIYF. CDR3 nucleotide sequence: TGTGCCAGCAGCGGACGGAGCTCTGGAAACACCATATATTTT.